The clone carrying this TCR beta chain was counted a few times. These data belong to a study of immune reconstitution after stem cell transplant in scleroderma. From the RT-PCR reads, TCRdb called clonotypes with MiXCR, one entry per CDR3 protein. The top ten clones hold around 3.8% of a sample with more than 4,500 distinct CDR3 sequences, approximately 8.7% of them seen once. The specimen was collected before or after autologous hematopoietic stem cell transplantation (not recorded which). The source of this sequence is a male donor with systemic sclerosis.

CDR3 DNA: TGCGCCTCCGGATTTGGGGCGCCTTCCTACGAGCAGTACTTC. It codes for CASGFGAPSYEQYF. V and J are TRBV5-1 and TRBJ2-7; a weak D match, TRBD1 (5 bases). With 10 bases removed from V and 1 base from J, the gap between germline ends came to 18 bases. Per the germline V gene, CDR1 is SGHRS and CDR2 is YFSETQ. The CDR3 is 14 residues long.